The clone carrying this TCR beta chain was detected a few times. The antigen is undetermined. Unmatched junction bases numbered 7, after V lost 2 bases and J lost 1 base. The CDR3 loop spans 17 amino acids. Per germline, CDR1 MDHEN and CDR2 SYDVKM. The record originates from a study of cytomegalovirus exposure and HLA in healthy donors. Study-level information: The Caucasian-associated ancestry cluster held around 76% of 300 to 450 genotyped donors.

Study-level results: What TCR beta sequences reportedly achieved was accurate prediction of HLA-A and HLA-B alleles in most subjects.

PCR amplification relied on 60 Vbeta primers (plus 13 Jbeta primers). The assay was immunoSEQ multiplex PCR, and TCRdb's table has in-frame clones only and misses some. Of 100,000 to 120,000 clones in the sample, under 85% are singletons; the top ten hold 1.3%. The receptor's source is a man aged 25 to 40 in good health and CMV-seronegative. V and J are TRBV28 and TRBJ1-2; 10 nucleotides agree with TRBD1. Material for sequencing was PBMCs. CDR3 sequence (DNA): TGTGCCAGCAGTTTACGACAGGGGGCATCCTATAACTATGGCTACACCTTC. As protein: CASSLRQGASYNYGYTF.